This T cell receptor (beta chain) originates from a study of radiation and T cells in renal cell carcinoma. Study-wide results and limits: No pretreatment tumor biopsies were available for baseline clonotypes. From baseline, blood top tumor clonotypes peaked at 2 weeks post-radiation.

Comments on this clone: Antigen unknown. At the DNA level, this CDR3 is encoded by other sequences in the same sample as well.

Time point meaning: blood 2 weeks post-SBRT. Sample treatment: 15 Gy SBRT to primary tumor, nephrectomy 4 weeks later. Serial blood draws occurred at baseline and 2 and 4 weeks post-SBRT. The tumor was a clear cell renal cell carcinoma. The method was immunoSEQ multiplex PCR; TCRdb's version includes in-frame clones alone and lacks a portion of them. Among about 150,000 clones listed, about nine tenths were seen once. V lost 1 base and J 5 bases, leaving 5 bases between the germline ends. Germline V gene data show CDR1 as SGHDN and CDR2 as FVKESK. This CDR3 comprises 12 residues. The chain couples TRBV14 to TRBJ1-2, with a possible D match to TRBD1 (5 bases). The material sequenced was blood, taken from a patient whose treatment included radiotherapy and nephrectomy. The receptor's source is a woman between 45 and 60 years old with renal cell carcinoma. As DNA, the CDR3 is TGTGCCAGCAGCCAAGGGGGGTATGGCTACACCTTC. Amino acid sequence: CASSQGGYGYTF.